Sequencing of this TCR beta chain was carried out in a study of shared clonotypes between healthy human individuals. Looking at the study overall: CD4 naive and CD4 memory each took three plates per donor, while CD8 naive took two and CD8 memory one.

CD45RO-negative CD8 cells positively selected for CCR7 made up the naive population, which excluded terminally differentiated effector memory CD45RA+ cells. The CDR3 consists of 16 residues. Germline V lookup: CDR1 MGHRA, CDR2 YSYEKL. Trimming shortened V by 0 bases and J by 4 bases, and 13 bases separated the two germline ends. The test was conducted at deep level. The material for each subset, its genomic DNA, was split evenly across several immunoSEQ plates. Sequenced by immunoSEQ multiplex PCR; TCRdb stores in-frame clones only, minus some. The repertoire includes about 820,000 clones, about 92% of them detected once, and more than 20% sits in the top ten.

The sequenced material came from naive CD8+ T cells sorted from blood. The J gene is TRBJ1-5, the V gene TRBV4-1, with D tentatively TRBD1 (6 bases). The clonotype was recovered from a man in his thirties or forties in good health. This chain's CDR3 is CASSQDIDRTNQPQHF. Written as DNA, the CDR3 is TGCGCCAGCAGCCAAGATATTGACAGGACAAATCAGCCCCAGCATTTT.